Below are 8 T cell receptor beta chains sequenced from a single sample in a study of regulatory T cells in long-lasting Graves disease. As to time point: newly diagnosed GD, antithyroid drugs for less than 3 months. PBMC RNA served as the TCR library source. HTBI primers from iRepertoire and Arm-PCR of CDR3 regions yielded the TCR beta libraries. Each CDR3 protein is one row after TCRdb ran MiXCR on the multiplex PCR reads. The table records over 450,000 distinct CDR3 sequences, about 12% of them present only once. These sequences were also reported in another study, on T cells in Graves' hyperthyroidism and ophthalmopathy.

This material consisted of peripheral blood mononuclear cells (PBMCs), taken at new diagnosis, from a patient treated with antithyroid drugs. All receptors derive from a woman in her thirties with Graves disease.

The chain joins TRBV5-1 to TRBJ1-1; no clear D. Trimming removed 0 bases from V and 7 bases from J, with 10 bases in between. Germline V gene data show CDR1 as SGHRS and CDR2 as YFSETQ. This CDR3 region has 13 residues. CDR3 in amino acids: CASSLDWQLEAFF. The CDR3 DNA follows: TGCGCCAGCAGCTTGGATTGGCAGCTTGAAGCTTTCTTT.

This clonotype turned up a few times. V gene TRBV7-9 combines with J gene TRBJ2-3; 14 bases fit TRBD2. After removal of 5 bases from V and 6 bases from J, the junction contained 10 bases not matched to a gene. The CDR3 loop spans 17 amino acids. Per the germline V gene, CDR1 is SEHNR and CDR2 is FQNEAQ (reference sequence). CDR3 sequence (DNA): TGTGCCAGCAGCCCCTCAGGACTAGCGGGAGGCTGGGATACGCAGTATTTT. Encoded protein: CASSPSGLAGGWDTQYF. The entire variable domain, with the rest obtained from reference TRBV7-9 and TRBJ2-3, is as follows: DTGVSQNPRHKITKRGQNVTFRCDPISEHNRLYWYRQTLGQGPEFLTYFQNEAQLEKSRLLSDRFSAERPKGSFSTLEIQRTEQGDSAMYLCASSPSGLAGGWDTQYFGPGTRLTVL.

This clonotype has ten or more counts. V and J are TRBV15 and TRBJ2-7, with D possibly being TRBD2 (6 bases). Germline V gives CDR1 LNHNV, CDR2 YYDKDF (reference sequence). This CDR3 is 14 amino acids long. V dropped 0 bases and J dropped 3 bases, with 9 bases sitting between them. The CDR3, as DNA: TGTGCCACCAGCAGAGATCTGGGGGGCTACGAGCAGTACTTC. This gives the protein CATSRDLGGYEQYF.

This clonotype was counted ten times or more. V is TRBV19 and J is TRBJ2-1, with D uncertain. Trimming took 3 bases from V and 9 from J, leaving 12 bases between them. This CDR3 has 13 amino acids. The germline V gene encodes CDR1 LNHDA and CDR2 SQIVND (reference sequence). The CDR3 DNA sequence: TGTGCCAGTAGTATTATCGGAATTGGTGAGCAGTTCTTC. Translated, it gives CASSIIGIGEQFF.

This clonotype was recorded many times. V gene TRBV7-3 combines with J gene TRBJ2-3, with D unclear. CDR1 SGHTA and CDR2 FQGTGA come from the germline V gene. The CDR3 is 15 residues long. The ends were cut back, 5 bases at V and 1 base at J, with 13 bases in the middle. CDR3 nucleotide sequence: TGTGCCAGCAGCCAATTACACGGCGGCACAGATACGCAGTATTTT. Translation gives CASSQLHGGTDTQYF.

At least ten counts were recorded for this clonotype. The V and J genes are TRBV11-2 and TRBJ1-2, with D unclear. Germline lookup yields CDR1 SGHAT and CDR2 FQNNGV. This CDR3 has 13 residues. The germline V and J ends were trimmed by 4 bases and 6 bases, with 12 bases remaining between them. Here the CDR3 DNA reads TGTGCCAGCAGCTCCTTCTCGTGGGATGGCTACACCTTC. Translated: CASSSFSWDGYTF.

Ten or more counts support this clonotype. The chain couples TRBV9 to TRBJ1-1; 7 positions agree with TRBD1. The CDR3 contains 15 residues. Germline V gives CDR1 SGDLS, CDR2 YYNGEE. The junction had 9 bases not matched to a gene; V was cut back by 4 bases and J by 3 bases. For the CDR3, the DNA is TGTGCCAGCAGCACCCAGGGGGGGAGGCACACTGAAGCTTTCTTT. Its translation is CASSTQGGRHTEAFF.

This clonotype has ten or more counts. The DNA of the CDR3 is TGTGCCAGCTTGTACCTGGACGAGCAGTACTTC. It is translated as CASLYLDEQYF. The genes are TRBV11-2 and TRBJ2-7; D is uncertain. This CDR3 is built from 11 residues. V was trimmed by 8 bases and J by 5 bases, leaving 10 bases between them. Per the germline V gene, CDR1 is SGHAT and CDR2 is FQNNGV.